Listed here are 9 T cell receptor beta chains from one sample, sequenced in a study of T-cell memory formation after mild COVID-19. In TCRdb, the 5' RACE reads were re-called with MiXCR into one record per CDR3 protein. The sample contains approximately 250,000 distinct CDR3 sequences, around 15% of which appear only once. Sequenced input: PBMCs or a T cell subset sorted from them (not recorded which). These receptors all come from a young man who had mild COVID-19 (a few samples of this study predate the infection). Cell type and time point are not known.

This clonotype was found a few times. V is TRBV4-1 and J is TRBJ2-1; weak D call: TRBD1 (5 bases). CDR1 is MGHRA, CDR2 YSYEKL, per germline. Trimming stripped 1 base from V and 9 bases from J, with 13 bases between. This CDR3 comprises 14 residues. The CDR3 DNA is TGCGCCAGCAGCCAAGTGGCAGGGAACCGTGAGCAGTTCTTC. Residues: CASSQVAGNREQFF.

J is TRBJ1-2 and V is TRBV9; weak D call: TRBD1 (5 bases). Per germline, CDR1 SGDLS and CDR2 YYNGEE. V lost 0 bases, J lost 2 bases, and 14 bases lay in between. This CDR3 has 16 amino acids. CDR3 bases: TGTGCCAGCAGCGTAGACCCGGGACGGCCGAACTATGGCTACACCTTC. Its translation: CASSVDPGRPNYGYTF.

The rearrangement joins TRBV6-6 to TRBJ2-7; possible D gene TRBD2, 5 bases. The CDR3 has 14 amino acids. Trimming shortened V by 6 bases and J by 1 base, and 13 bases separated the two germline ends. CDR1 is MNHNY, CDR2 SVGAGI, per germline (reference sequence). CDR3 amino acids: CASSLLRDSYEQYV. The CDR3 nucleotides read TGTGCCAGCAGCCTTCTGAGGGATTCCTACGAGCAGTACGTC.

This clonotype has more than one count but fewer than ten. In DNA, the CDR3 is TGCGCCAGCAGTTTTGTAACGGGCCAGGGGAACACCGGGGAGCTGTTTTTT. Its protein is CASSFVTGQGNTGELFF. V usage is TRBV5-1 and J usage is TRBJ2-2; weak D call: TRBD1 (5 bases). The CDR3 loop spans 17 amino acids. Trimming removed 5 bases at V and 1 base at J, with 18 bases between. CDR1 is SGHRS, CDR2 YFSETQ, per germline.

The rearrangement uses TRBV6-6 and TRBJ1-1, with 7 bases lining up with TRBD1. The germline V gene encodes CDR1 MNHNY and CDR2 SVGAGI (reference sequence). With V trimmed by 7 bases and J by 7 bases, 3 bases remained unmatched. The CDR3 consists of 11 residues. CDR3: CASTRQGEAFF. The CDR3 nucleotides are TGTGCCAGCACTCGACAGGGTGAAGCTTTCTTT.

This clonotype came up a few times. This chain uses TRBV11-1 with TRBJ2-5; D not certain. V lost 4 bases, J lost 0 bases, and 12 bases lay in between. Looked up from germline, CDR1 is SGHAT and CDR2 is FQDESV (reference sequence). CDR3 length: 15 amino acids. The CDR3 DNA sequence: TGTGCCAGCAGCTCACATCCCCAGGACCAAGAGACCCAGTACTTC. Protein product: CASSSHPQDQETQYF.

This clonotype was seen at least ten times. The V gene is TRBV2, the J gene TRBJ2-1, with 14 bases lining up with TRBD2. The CDR3 runs to 17 residues. The junction had 5 bases not matched to a gene; V was cut back by 6 bases and J by 1 base. Germline V lookup: CDR1 SNHLY, CDR2 FYNNEI. CDR3 sequence (DNA): TGTGCCAGCAGGGGTGGGACTAGCGGGGGTTCCTACAATGAGCAGTTCTTC. Translated: CASRGGTSGGSYNEQFF.

The rearrangement joins TRBV6-5 to TRBJ1-2; 10 bases align to TRBD1. V was pared by 5 bases and J by 4 bases, with 10 bases of the junction left unmatched. The CDR3 spans 16 residues. CDR1 is MNHEY, CDR2 SVGAGI, per germline. CDR3 in DNA: TGTGCCAGCAGTCCCCAAGGGACAGGGGCGTTCTATGGCTACACCTTC. It is translated as CASSPQGTGAFYGYTF.

This clonotype has ten or more counts. The rearrangement links TRBV2 to TRBJ2-7, with D unclear. V was pared by 8 bases and J by 3 bases, with 11 bases between. Germline lookup yields CDR1 SNHLY and CDR2 FYNNEI. The CDR3 is made up of 12 amino acids. The CDR3 DNA follows: TGTGCCAGCTCGTATTCGGGCTACGAGCAGTACGTC. This codes for CASSYSGYEQYV.